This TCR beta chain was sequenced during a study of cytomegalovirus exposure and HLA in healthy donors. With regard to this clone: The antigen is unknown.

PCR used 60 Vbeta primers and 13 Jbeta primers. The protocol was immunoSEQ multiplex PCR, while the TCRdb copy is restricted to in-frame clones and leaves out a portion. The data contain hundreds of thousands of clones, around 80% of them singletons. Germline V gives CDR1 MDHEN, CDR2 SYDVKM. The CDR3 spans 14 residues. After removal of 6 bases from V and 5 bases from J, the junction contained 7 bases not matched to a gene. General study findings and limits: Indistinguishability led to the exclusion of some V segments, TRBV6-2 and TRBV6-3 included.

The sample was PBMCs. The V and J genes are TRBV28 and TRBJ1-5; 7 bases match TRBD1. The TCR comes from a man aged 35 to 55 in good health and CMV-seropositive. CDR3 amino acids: CASSQQGSYQPQHF. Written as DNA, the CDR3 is TGTGCCAGCAGCCAACAGGGGTCCTATCAGCCCCAGCATTTT.